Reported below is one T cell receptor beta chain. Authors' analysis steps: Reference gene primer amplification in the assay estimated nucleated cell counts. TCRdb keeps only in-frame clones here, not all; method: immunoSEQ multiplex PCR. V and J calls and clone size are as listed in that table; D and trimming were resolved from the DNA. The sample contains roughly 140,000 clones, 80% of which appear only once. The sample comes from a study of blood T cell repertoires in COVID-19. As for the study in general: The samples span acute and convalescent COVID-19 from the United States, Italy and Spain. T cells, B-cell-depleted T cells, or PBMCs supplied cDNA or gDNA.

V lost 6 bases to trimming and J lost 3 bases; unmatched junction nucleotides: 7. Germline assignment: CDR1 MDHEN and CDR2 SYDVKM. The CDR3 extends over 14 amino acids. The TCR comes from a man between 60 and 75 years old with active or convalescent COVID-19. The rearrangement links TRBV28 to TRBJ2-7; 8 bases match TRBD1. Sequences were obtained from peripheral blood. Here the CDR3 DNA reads TGTGCCAGCAGCCGTCTCACAGGGGGCTACGAGCAGTACTTC. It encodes CASSRLTGGYEQYF.